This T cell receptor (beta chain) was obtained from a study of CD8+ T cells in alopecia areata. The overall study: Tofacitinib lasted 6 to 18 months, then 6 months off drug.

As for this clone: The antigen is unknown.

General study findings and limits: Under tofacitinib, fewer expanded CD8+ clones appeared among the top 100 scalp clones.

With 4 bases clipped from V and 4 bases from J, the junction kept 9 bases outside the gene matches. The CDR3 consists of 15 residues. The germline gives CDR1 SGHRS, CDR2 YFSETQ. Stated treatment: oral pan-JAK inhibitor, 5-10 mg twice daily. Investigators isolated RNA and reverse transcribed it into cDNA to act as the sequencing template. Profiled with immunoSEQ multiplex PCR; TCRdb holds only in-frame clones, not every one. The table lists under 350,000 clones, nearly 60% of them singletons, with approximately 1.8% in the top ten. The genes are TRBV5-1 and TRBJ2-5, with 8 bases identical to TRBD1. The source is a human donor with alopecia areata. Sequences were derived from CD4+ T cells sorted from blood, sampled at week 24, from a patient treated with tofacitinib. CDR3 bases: TGCGCCAGCAGCATGGGACAGGCGTTCGGAGAGACCCAGTACTTC. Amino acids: CASSMGQAFGETQYF.